Listed here are 5 T cell receptor beta chains from one sample, sequenced in a study of molecular identifiers for immune sequencing clone quantification. Each CDR3 protein gets one entry after TCRdb re-called the PCR reads with MiXCR. The sample contains 250,000 to 400,000 distinct CDR3 sequences, over 20% of which appear only once. Sequenced sample: naive CD8+ T cells from blood, with Jurkat cell RNA spiked in. Subset meaning: FACS-sorted CD8+CD4-CCR7+CD45RA+ naive T cells. The receptor source for this set is a human donor in good health. Some libraries in this study had Jurkat cell RNA spiked in.

A word on this clonotype: This may come from a read error, since a much larger clone is one base off. The rearrangement joins TRBV6-5 to TRBJ2-1; D may match TRBD1 or TRBD2 (5 bases each). The length of the CDR3 is 14 residues. Germline CDR1 reads MNHEY; CDR2 reads SVGAGI. In DNA form, the CDR3 reads TGTGCCTGCAGTTACTCATGGGGGTACAATGAGCAGTTCTTC. It codes for CACSYSWGYNEQFF.

There are many counts of this clonotype. The V and J genes are TRBV5-4 and TRBJ2-4, with D possibly TRBD2 on 5 matching bases. The germline gives CDR1 SGHNT, CDR2 YYREEE (reference sequence). There are 15 residues in the CDR3. The V gene lost 7 bases and the J gene lost 9 bases, with 23 bases spanning the gap. DNA for the CDR3: TGTGCCAGCCGTGCCACGAGGTCCGCTGAGGGCATTCAGTACTTC. It encodes CASRATRSAEGIQYF.

This clonotype was seen many times. The chain recombines TRBV4-1 with TRBJ2-5; the match to TRBD2 covers 9 bases. V shed 4 bases and J 1 base; nucleotides not matched to a gene: 13. CDR1 and CDR2 from the germline V gene are MGHRA and YSYEKL. The CDR3 extends over 18 amino acids. DNA for the CDR3: TGCGCCAGCAGCCCCTCCGTGGGTCAGCGGGGGGCCCAAGAGACCCAGTACTTC. Protein: CASSPSVGQRGAQETQYF.

At least ten counts were recorded for this clonotype. The rearrangement joins TRBV7-6 to TRBJ1-5, with D possibly TRBD1 on 5 matching bases. The CDR3 is made up of 17 amino acids. V was clipped by 5 bases and J by 0 bases, with 17 bases between them. Germline CDR1 SGHVS, CDR2 FNYEAQ. This CDR3 is CASSQAGGDYSNQPQHF. CDR3 sequence (DNA): TGTGCCAGCAGCCAGGCCGGAGGGGATTATAGCAATCAGCCCCAGCATTTT.

This clonotype was recorded at least ten times. The chain couples TRBV20-1 to TRBJ2-7; 8 bases line up with TRBD2. CDR1 is DFQATT, CDR2 SNEGSKA, per germline (reference sequence). The ends lost 2 bases at V and 3 bases at J; junction bases unmatched: 3. This CDR3 is built from 13 residues. CDR3 sequence: CSARSGSVYEQYF. The CDR3 DNA is TGCAGTGCTAGAAGCGGGAGTGTCTACGAGCAGTACTTC.